One sample yielded the 30 T cell receptor beta chains listed below, sequenced in a study of blood T cells in healthy people across ages. A sample-barcoded 5' primer and a J-beta primer mix were used in a second PCR of about 7 to 12 cycles. MiXCR was run by TCRdb on the 5' RACE reads, yielding one entry per CDR3 protein. This table has 600,000 or so distinct CDR3 sequences, 20% to 25% appearing once. Sequencing used blood. These receptors were collected from a man between 65 and 85 years old in good health.

This clonotype was seen more than once but under ten times. The rearrangement uses TRBV4-1 and TRBJ2-7; D unresolved. Trimming left V 0 bases short and J 6 bases short, with 15 bases between. Germline assignment: CDR1 MGHRA and CDR2 YSYEKL. This CDR3 contains 15 residues. The chain's CDR3 is CASSQDFNSLGEQYF. The CDR3 bases are TGCGCCAGCAGCCAAGATTTTAACAGCCTCGGCGAGCAGTACTTC.

V usage is TRBV27 and J usage is TRBJ2-1; 9 bases are shared with TRBD2. V gave up 8 bases and J gave up 8 bases; unmatched junction bases: 10. This CDR3 comprises 14 residues. Germline V gene sequence: CDR1 MNHEY, CDR2 SMNVEV (reference sequence). CDR3 sequence: CASSLAGRWDEQFF. The CDR3 DNA sequence: TGTGCCAGCTCGCTAGCGGGAAGGTGGGATGAGCAGTTCTTC.

The genes are TRBV6-6 and TRBJ2-1, with a weak D call TRBD2 (5 bases). The CDR3 is 13 amino acids. Germline assignment: CDR1 MNHNY and CDR2 SVGAGI (reference sequence). The V end was cut by 2 bases, the J end by 5 bases, with 7 bases between. The CDR3 coding sequence is TGTGCCAGCAGTTACACCGGGAACAATGAGCAGTTCTTC. Translating it yields CASSYTGNNEQFF.

In its sample, this clonotype was seen a few times. V and J are TRBV10-3 and TRBJ2-5; D is possibly TRBD2 (7 bases). V was shortened by 3 bases and J by 1 base, with 15 bases between the two germline ends. The germline gives CDR1 ENHRY, CDR2 SYGVKD. The CDR3 runs to 16 residues. CDR3 in DNA: TGTGCCATCAGTGATTCCTTCGGGGGGCGCCAAGAGACCCAGTACTTC. Its translation: CAISDSFGGRQETQYF.

There are many counts of this clonotype. The rearrangement links TRBV10-3 to TRBJ1-2; no clear D gene. The CDR3 runs 14 residues. Germline loops: CDR1 ENHRY, CDR2 SYGVKD. Trimming removed 0 bases at V and 8 bases at J, with 13 bases between. The CDR3 protein is CAISESVTNRGYTF. In DNA form, the CDR3 reads TGTGCCATCAGTGAGTCCGTAACTAATCGGGGCTACACCTTC.

This clonotype was observed at least ten times. The CDR3 nucleotides are TGTGCCTGCTTCACCTTCGGGACAGCAGAGATATTCTCCCTCTATGGCTACACCTTC. It is translated as CACFTFGTAEIFSLYGYTF. The gene calls are TRBV30 and TRBJ1-2, with 7 positions matching TRBD1. The CDR3 extends over 19 amino acids. Germline CDR1 and CDR2: GTSNPN and SVGIG (reference sequence). V shed 6 bases, J shed 4 bases, and the junction held 26 bases outside the gene matches.

The V call is TRBV28, the J call TRBJ2-5; D perhaps matches TRBD1 (6 bases). The V gene lost 6 bases and the J gene lost 4 bases, with 12 bases spanning the gap. Per the germline V gene, CDR1 is MDHEN and CDR2 is SYDVKM. The CDR3 runs 13 residues. The CDR3 DNA follows: TGTGCCAGCAGGCCCACAGGGCCAGAGACCCAGTACTTC. Its protein is CASRPTGPETQYF.

This clonotype showed up just a few times. The rearrangement uses TRBV7-3 and TRBJ1-5, with 8 bases aligning to TRBD1. There are 15 residues in the CDR3. Germline assignment: CDR1 SGHTA and CDR2 FQGTGA. With 5 bases clipped from V and 0 bases from J, the junction kept 3 bases outside the gene matches. CDR3 region: CASSRQGNSNQPQHF. The CDR3 coding sequence is TGTGCCAGCAGCCGACAGGGGAATAGCAATCAGCCCCAGCATTTT. Supplemented by reference TRBV7-3 and TRBJ1-5, the full variable domain reads GAGVSQTPSNKVTEKGKYVELRCDPISGHTALYWYRQSLGQGPEFLIYFQGTGAADDSGLPNDRFFAVRPEGSVSTLKIQRTERGDSAVYLCASSRQGNSNQPQHFGDGTRLSIL.

The rearrangement links TRBV20-1 to TRBJ1-2; TRBD1 might be the D (6 bases). The CDR3 is 13 residues long. V shed 3 bases and J shed 8 bases, with 16 bases lying between them. Germline lookup yields CDR1 DFQATT and CDR2 SNEGSKA (reference sequence). The CDR3: CSARPRGGGGYTF. The DNA of the CDR3 is TGCAGTGCTAGGCCAAGAGGTGGGGGCGGCTACACCTTC.

This clonotype came up a few times. The V call is TRBV4-3, the J call TRBJ2-1; TRBD2 is a possible D gene (6 bases). The CDR3 is 17 residues long. Germline V gene data show CDR1 as LGHNA and CDR2 as YSLEER. V was shortened by 3 bases and J by 3 bases, with 18 bases between the two germline ends. The CDR3 loop reads CASSHEFETSYYNEQFF. CDR3 bases: TGCGCCAGCAGCCACGAGTTCGAAACTAGCTACTACAATGAGCAGTTCTTC.

This chain connects TRBV4-1 to TRBJ1-1, with D perhaps matching TRBD1 (6 bases). Germline values: CDR1 MGHRA, CDR2 YSYEKL. V was shortened by 2 bases and J by 3 bases, with 13 bases between the two germline ends. The CDR3 covers 15 residues. The CDR3 is CASSQLGGLDTEAFF. CDR3 sequence (DNA): TGCGCCAGCAGCCAACTTGGGGGCCTAGACACTGAAGCTTTCTTT.

V gene TRBV21-1 combines with J gene TRBJ2-1; the D call of TRBD1 is as the table states it, not checked on the DNA. TRBV21-1 is a pseudogene segment. CDR3 length equals 16 residues. The CDR3 DNA follows: TGTGCCAGCAGCAAATTCAGGACAAGCTCCTACAATGAGCAGTTCTTC. Its translation is CASSKFRTSSYNEQFF.

The table lists this clonotype with a few counts. This chain connects TRBV20-1 to TRBJ2-2; no clear D gene. Germline V gene lookup returns CDR1 DFQATT and CDR2 SNEGSKA (reference sequence). V lost 6 bases, J lost 1 base, and 15 bases lay in between. This CDR3 is 15 amino acids long. The CDR3: CSASQSRKNTGELFF. CDR3 nucleotide sequence: TGCAGTGCCTCCCAATCTAGAAAGAACACCGGGGAGCTGTTTTTT.

This rearrangement joins TRBV2 to TRBJ2-1; D unresolved. This CDR3 is 12 amino acids long. Trimming removed 5 bases from V and 3 bases from J, with 5 bases in between. Germline loops: CDR1 SNHLY, CDR2 FYNNEI. CDR3 region: CASSTDYNEQFF. The CDR3 region has the DNA TGTGCCAGCAGTACAGACTACAATGAGCAGTTCTTC.

A few counts support this clonotype. The gene calls are TRBV5-1 and TRBJ2-7, with D perhaps matching TRBD1 (5 bases). CDR3 length: 14 residues. The V end lost 0 bases, the J end lost 3 bases, and 10 bases lay between the germline ends. The germline CDR1 and CDR2 sequences are SGHRS and YFSETQ. The CDR3 DNA follows: TGCGCCAGCAGCTTGGGACCCAGGGTCTACGAGCAGTACTTC. It yields the protein CASSLGPRVYEQYF. Using reference TRBV5-1 and TRBJ2-7 for the parts outside the CDR3, the full variable domain is KAGVTQTPRYLIKTRGQQVTLSCSPISGHRSVSWYQQTPGQGLQFLFEYFSETQRNKGNFPGRFSGRQFSNSRSEMNVSTLELGDSALYLCASSLGPRVYEQYFGPGTRLTVT.

This chain uses TRBV5-1 with TRBJ2-5, with 9 nucleotides matching TRBD2. The J call is in doubt because the DNA end fits TRBJ2-7 better. Per the germline V gene, CDR1 is SGHRS and CDR2 is YFSETQ. This CDR3 comprises 15 residues. For the CDR3, the DNA is TGCGCCAGCAGCCCCGGGACTAGCAGGGCCTACGAGCAGTACTTC. This sequence encodes CASSPGTSRAYEQYF.

The chain recombines TRBV4-1 with TRBJ1-2, with 9 bases aligning to TRBD1. Per the germline V gene, CDR1 is MGHRA and CDR2 is YSYEKL. The CDR3 is 17 residues long. J lost 5 bases, V lost 3 bases, and 13 bases had no gene match. The CDR3 loop reads CASSQPGTGWRIYGYTF. CDR3 nucleotides: TGCGCCAGCAGCCAGCCCGGGACAGGGTGGAGAATATATGGCTACACCTTC.

The V gene is TRBV3-1, the J gene TRBJ1-1; D is unresolved. V lost 4 bases, J lost 4 bases, and 10 bases lay in between. Germline CDR1 is LGHDT and CDR2 is YNNKEL (reference sequence). This CDR3 is built from 13 residues. The CDR3 sequence: CASSLASLTEAFF. In DNA, the CDR3 is TGTGCCAGCAGCCTGGCTAGTCTCACTGAAGCTTTCTTT.

A few counts support this clonotype. This rearrangement joins TRBV29-1 to TRBJ2-3, with 7 bases matching TRBD1. This CDR3 has 15 residues. After removal of 7 bases from V and 3 bases from J, the junction contained 13 bases not matched to a gene. Germline V gene data show CDR1 as SQVTM and CDR2 as ANQGSEA. Here the CDR3 DNA reads TGCAGCGCAGCACAGGGGACCTCGGGGACAGATACGCAGTATTTT. Translated: CSAAQGTSGTDTQYF.

This clonotype was detected only a few times. This chain links TRBV10-3 with TRBJ1-1; D may be TRBD1 (6 bases). Germline loops: CDR1 ENHRY, CDR2 SYGVKD. The V end was cut by 2 bases, the J end by 0 bases, with 7 bases between. This CDR3 contains 14 residues. CDR3 bases: TGTGCCATCAGTGAGGGACAGTTGAACACTGAAGCTTTCTTT. Amino acid sequence: CAISEGQLNTEAFF.

Notes on this clonotype: A much larger clone differs from this one at a single base, so this may be a read error. The genes are TRBV27 and TRBJ2-1, with 10 bases lining up with TRBD1. There are 15 residues in the CDR3. In germline, CDR1 is MNHEY, CDR2 SMNVEV (reference sequence). V dropped 1 base and J dropped 11; count of bases not matched to a gene: 8. The CDR3 nucleotides are TGTGCCAGCAGTTTATGGGGACAGGGGATGAATAAGCAGTTCTTC. This translates into CASSLWGQGMNKQFF.

There are a few counts of this clonotype. The V gene is TRBV5-1, the J gene TRBJ1-4; 10 nucleotides agree with TRBD1. The ends lost 0 bases at V and 0 bases at J; junction bases unmatched: 2. CDR1 SGHRS and CDR2 YFSETQ come from the germline V gene. The length of the CDR3 is 17 residues. The CDR3 region has the DNA TGCGCCAGCAGCTTGGGGACAGGGGGTACAACTAATGAAAAACTGTTTTTT. It specifies CASSLGTGGTTNEKLFF.

This clonotype was counted only a few times. J is TRBJ2-7 and V is TRBV20-1, with 7 bases fitting TRBD1. The CDR3 has 14 amino acids. Germline trimming cut 5 bases from V and 1 base from J; bases unmatched to any gene: 8. Germline V gene lookup returns CDR1 DFQATT and CDR2 SNEGSKA (reference sequence). The CDR3 nucleotides read TGCAGTGCTGGGGGTACAGGGGAGTCCTACGAGCAGTACTTC. As protein: CSAGGTGESYEQYF.

This sequence joins TRBV7-2 and TRBJ1-2; a weak D match, TRBD1 (6 bases). V lost 5 bases and J lost 5, with 12 bases in between. The CDR3 is made up of 13 amino acids. Germline CDR1 reads SGHTA; CDR2 reads FQGNSA. CDR3 residues: CASSADSIYGYTF. CDR3 sequence (DNA): TGTGCCAGCAGCGCGGACAGTATATATGGCTACACCTTC.

This clonotype appeared a few times. The V gene is TRBV20-1, the J gene TRBJ2-5; 8 positions agree with TRBD2. The tail of the sequence fits TRBJ2-1 better, so the J call may be wrong. Germline assignment: CDR1 DFQATT and CDR2 SNEGSKA (reference sequence). CDR3 length: 13 residues. CDR3 nucleotide sequence: TGCAGTGCTCGTCTAGCGGGCGGTAATGAGCAGTTCTTC. This sequence encodes CSARLAGGNEQFF.

This clonotype has just one count. The CDR3 loop reads CASRLAGGPVSTDTQYF. The CDR3 nucleotides are TGTGCCAGCAGACTAGCGGGAGGACCCGTAAGCACAGATACGCAGTATTTT. This chain joins TRBV3-1 and TRBJ2-3; 12 bases are a match to TRBD2. V shed 6 bases and J 0 bases; nucleotides not matched to a gene: 7. Germline V gene lookup returns CDR1 LGHDT and CDR2 YNNKEL (reference sequence). This CDR3 has 17 amino acids.

In this sample, this clonotype turned up a few times. The genes are TRBV3-1 and TRBJ2-7; the match to TRBD1 covers 8 bases. TRBJ2-1 matches the DNA end more closely, so the J call is doubtful. The length of the CDR3 is 15 residues. Germline V lookup: CDR1 LGHDT, CDR2 YNNKEL (reference sequence). CDR3 sequence reads: CASSQEGQGRNEQFF. The CDR3, as DNA: TGTGCCAGCAGCCAAGAAGGACAGGGCCGAAATGAGCAGTTCTTC.

CDR3 amino acids: CASSEGPARAQYF. The CDR3 DNA reads as TGCGCCAGCAGCGAGGGACCCGCTCGGGCGCAGTATTTT. This chain joins TRBV5-1 and TRBJ2-3, with D perhaps assigned TRBD1 or TRBD2 (5 bases each). The CDR3 is 13 residues long. CDR1 is SGHRS and CDR2 is YFSETQ in the germline V gene. Trimming cost V 4 bases and J 10 bases, with 16 bases left between them.

This clonotype has a handful of counts. The chain recombines TRBV29-1 with TRBJ2-7; 8 nucleotides align to TRBD1. CDR1 and CDR2 from the germline V gene are SQVTM and ANQGSEA. CDR3 length: 14 amino acids. Unmatched junction bases numbered 15, after V lost 7 bases and J lost 7 bases. The CDR3 loop reads CSAGRTGIQGEQYF. In nucleotides, the CDR3 is TGCAGCGCGGGGAGGACAGGGATACAGGGGGAGCAGTACTTC.

This clonotype was seen more than once but under ten times. The V call is TRBV3-1, the J call TRBJ2-6, with no clear D. The CDR3 totals 15 residues. V lost 2 bases and J lost 4, with 9 bases in between. Germline CDR1 and CDR2: LGHDT and YNNKEL (reference sequence). CDR3 sequence (DNA): TGTGCCAGCAGCCAATTCCCTGGGGGGGCCAACGTCCTGACTTTC. Its protein product is CASSQFPGGANVLTF.